These 32 T cell receptor beta chains came from one sample sequenced in a study of blood T cell repertoires in COVID-19. Sequencing used immunoSEQ multiplex PCR; TCRdb keeps in-frame clones, though not all of them. This table holds 250,000 to 300,000 clones, approximately 87% found once. The sequencing input was peripheral blood. Receptors were obtained from a man between 60 and 75 years old who had recovered from COVID-19.

The chain couples TRBV5-6 to TRBJ2-1; no firm D call. V shed 0 bases and J shed 10 bases, with 8 bases lying between them. The V gene's germline CDR1 is SGHDT and CDR2 YYEEEE. There are 12 residues in the CDR3. CDR3 region: CASSLAFGEQFF. CDR3 bases: TGTGCCAGCAGCTTGGCATTCGGGGAGCAGTTCTTC.

Only a few counts were recorded for this clone. The chain couples TRBV9 to TRBJ1-3, with 7 positions matching TRBD1. Germline lookup yields CDR1 SGDLS and CDR2 YYNGEE. With V trimmed by 2 bases and J by 0 bases, 2 bases remained unmatched. The CDR3 is 15 residues long. The CDR3: CASSVRDSSGNTIYF. In DNA form, the CDR3 reads TGTGCCAGCAGCGTGAGGGACAGCTCTGGAAACACCATATATTTT.

The J gene is TRBJ2-7, the V gene TRBV6-5; TRBD2 matches at 7 bases. V lost 5 bases, J lost 0 bases, and 4 bases stayed unmatched. Germline CDR1 is MNHEY and CDR2 is SVGAGI. The CDR3 has 14 residues. DNA of the CDR3: TGTGCCAGCAGTCCTAGCGGAAGCTCCTACGAGCAGTACTTC. Protein sequence: CASSPSGSSYEQYF.

The V gene is TRBV5-1, the J gene TRBJ2-7; TRBD1 matches at 10 bases. The CDR3 has 17 amino acids. In germline, CDR1 is SGHRS, CDR2 YFSETQ. J was trimmed by 4 bases and V by 0 bases; bases with no gene match: 10. CDR3 loop: CASSLARLGQGYYEQYF. The CDR3 nucleotides are TGCGCCAGCAGCTTGGCCCGGCTGGGACAGGGGTATTACGAGCAGTACTTC.

The J gene is TRBJ1-1, the V gene TRBV30; TRBD1 matches at 7 bases. Germline V gives CDR1 GTSNPN, CDR2 SVGIG (reference sequence). The CDR3 contains 15 residues. V gave up 4 bases and J gave up 4 bases; unmatched junction bases: 12. CDR3 residues: CAWTDRSTGTTEAFF. The DNA for the CDR3 is TGTGCCTGGACCGACCGATCGACAGGGACCACTGAAGCTTTCTTT.

This clone was seen a handful of times. The chain joins TRBV29-1 to TRBJ2-7; 9 bases map to TRBD2. The CDR3 consists of 13 residues. V was pared by 6 bases and J by 6 bases, with 9 bases of the junction left unmatched. Per the germline V gene, CDR1 is SQVTM and CDR2 is ANQGSEA. The CDR3 region has the DNA TGCAGCGTCGCCCGGACTAGCGATGGCGAGCAGTACTTC. This translates into CSVARTSDGEQYF.

This rearrangement joins TRBV5-1 to TRBJ2-1, with TRBD1 matching over 9 bases. The CDR3 spans 16 residues. Germline CDR1 reads SGHRS; CDR2 reads YFSETQ. The ends lost 3 bases at V and 5 bases at J; junction bases unmatched: 9. The CDR3, as DNA: TGCGCCAGCAGCTGGACCGGGACAGGGAGGAACAATGAGCAGTTCTTC. Residues: CASSWTGTGRNNEQFF.

The gene calls are TRBV7-9 and TRBJ2-7; 7 bases fit TRBD2. The CDR3 has 15 amino acids. The V gene end was trimmed by 1 base and the J gene end by 2 bases; junction bases not matched to a gene: 5. Germline V lookup: CDR1 SEHNR, CDR2 FQNEAQ (reference sequence). The CDR3 loop reads CASSLEAGPTYEQYF. Here the CDR3 DNA reads TGTGCCAGCAGCTTAGAAGCGGGGCCCACCTACGAGCAGTACTTC.

This clone occurred a few times. The sample has other DNA sequences that encode this CDR3 too. This chain uses TRBV19 with TRBJ1-5, with 8 bases matching TRBD1. V was pared by 6 bases and J by 2 bases, with 0 bases of the junction left unmatched. Germline assignment: CDR1 LNHDA and CDR2 SQIVND (reference sequence). CDR3 size: 13 residues. CDR3 in DNA: TGTGCCAGTAGGGGACAGGGCAATCAGCCCCAGCATTTT. This translates into CASRGQGNQPQHF. Variable domain in full (rest from reference TRBV19 and TRBJ1-5): DGGITQSPKYLFRKEGQNVTLSCEQNLNHDAMYWYRQDPGQGLRLIYYSQIVNDFQKGDIAEGYSVSREKKESFPLTVTSAQKNPTAFYLCASRGQGNQPQHFGDGTRLSIL.

The chain recombines TRBV7-9 with TRBJ1-3; 12 bases agree with TRBD1. CDR1 and CDR2 from the germline V gene are SEHNR and FQNEAQ (reference sequence). Germline trimming cut 5 bases from V and 7 bases from J; bases unmatched to any gene: 6. CDR3 size: 15 residues. The CDR3 nucleotides are TGTGCCAGCAGCGGGACAGGGGGCGAAGGGAACACCATATATTTT. Protein sequence: CASSGTGGEGNTIYF.

V and J are TRBV7-6 and TRBJ2-4, with D possibly TRBD2 on 6 matching bases. The CDR3 sequence is 16 residues long. Germline CDR1 is SGHVS and CDR2 is FNYEAQ. The V end was cut by 1 base, the J end by 2 bases, with 12 bases between. The CDR3 protein is CASSLGGRGTKNIQYF. The CDR3 nucleotides read TGTGCCAGCAGCTTAGGGGGCCGGGGGACCAAAAACATTCAGTACTTC.

The chain has TRBV5-1 and TRBJ2-3; 14 positions agree with TRBD2. The germline V gene encodes CDR1 SGHRS and CDR2 YFSETQ. The junction had 9 bases not matched to a gene; V was cut back by 3 bases and J by 6 bases. This CDR3 is built from 17 residues. The DNA of the CDR3 is TGCGCCAGCAGCTCCGGACTAGCGGGGGGCCAATCCGATACGCAGTATTTT. It codes for CASSSGLAGGQSDTQYF.

The rearrangement uses TRBV6-1 and TRBJ2-3, with 12 bases matching TRBD2. The V gene's germline CDR1 is MNHNS and CDR2 SASEGT. V was clipped by 4 bases and J by 6 bases; unmatched bases: 11. This CDR3 has 17 amino acids. CDR3 DNA sequence: TGTGCCAGCAGTGGGTCTAGCGGGGGGGCCTCGTTGGATACGCAGTATTTT. As protein: CASSGSSGGASLDTQYF.

This clone was counted a single time. V is TRBV9 and J is TRBJ2-2, with a possible D match to TRBD1 (5 bases). The germline V gene encodes CDR1 SGDLS and CDR2 YYNGEE. CDR3 size: 17 residues. Deletions cut 0 bases from V and 0 bases from J, with 12 bases between. Here the CDR3 reads CASSVGWGLANTGELFF. The CDR3 DNA sequence: TGTGCCAGCAGCGTAGGGTGGGGCCTAGCGAACACCGGGGAGCTGTTTTTT.

The chain is built from TRBV19 and TRBJ1-5, with 9 bases lining up with TRBD1. CDR3 size: 14 residues. Per the germline V gene, CDR1 is LNHDA and CDR2 is SQIVND (reference sequence). The ends lost 5 bases at V and 2 bases at J; junction bases unmatched: 1. The CDR3 DNA reads TGTGCCAGTAGTTGGACAGGGGGCAATCAGCCCCAGCATTTT. Residues: CASSWTGGNQPQHF.

This chain links TRBV15 with TRBJ2-1; TRBD2 matches at 7 bases. The germline gives CDR1 LNHNV, CDR2 YYDKDF (reference sequence). Trimming removed 1 base from V and 3 bases from J; junction bases left unmatched: 3. The CDR3 contains 15 residues. The CDR3 sequence is CATSRAAGNYNEQFF. In DNA, the CDR3 is TGTGCCACCAGCAGAGCAGCGGGAAACTACAATGAGCAGTTCTTC. The full variable domain, its missing parts supplied by reference TRBV15 and TRBJ2-1, is DAMVIQNPRYQVTQFGKPVTLSCSQTLNHNVMYWYQQKSSQAPKLLFHYYDKDFNNEADTPDNFQSRRPNTSFCFLDIRSPGLGDTAMYLCATSRAAGNYNEQFFGPGTRLTVL.

The chain employs TRBV19 and TRBJ1-6, with 10 bases lining up with TRBD1. V shed 5 bases and J 7 bases; nucleotides not matched to a gene: 8. Per germline, CDR1 LNHDA and CDR2 SQIVND (reference sequence). The CDR3 covers 16 residues. CDR3 sequence reads: CASSVGQGLPNSPLHF. DNA for the CDR3: TGTGCCAGTAGTGTGGGACAGGGGCTCCCCAATTCACCCCTCCACTTT.

This chain links TRBV6-6 with TRBJ2-6; the D is unclear. CDR3 length equals 16 residues. Germline V lookup: CDR1 MNHNY, CDR2 SVGAGI (reference sequence). The V end was cut by 8 bases, the J end by 0 bases, with 14 bases between. The CDR3 protein is CASGSGPLSGANVLTF. In DNA, the CDR3 is TGTGCCAGCGGATCGGGTCCCCTCTCTGGGGCCAACGTCCTGACTTTC.

This chain uses TRBV5-1 with TRBJ2-7; D is possibly TRBD1 (5 bases). Germline V gene data show CDR1 as SGHRS and CDR2 as YFSETQ. There are 15 residues in the CDR3. V was cut by 3 bases and J by 1 base, with 14 bases left in between. As DNA, the CDR3 is TGCGCCAGCAGCTCAGCCCTCAGGGATTCCTACGAGCAGTACTTC. Protein product: CASSSALRDSYEQYF.

The J gene is TRBJ2-1, the V gene TRBV7-9, with TRBD2 as a possible D gene (5 bases). CDR1 SEHNR and CDR2 FQNEAQ come from the germline V gene (reference sequence). Trimming cost V 2 bases and J 0 bases, with 8 bases left between them. CDR3 size: 15 residues. The CDR3 bases are TGTGCCAGCAGCTTATCCGGGGTCTCCTACAATGAGCAGTTCTTC. Translated, it gives CASSLSGVSYNEQFF.

The chain links TRBV15 to TRBJ1-6, with unresolved D. V shed 0 bases and J shed 7 bases, with 7 bases lying between them. The length of the CDR3 is 14 residues. Germline CDR1 LNHNV, CDR2 YYDKDF (reference sequence). CDR3 sequence (DNA): TGTGCCACCAGCAGAGACCCCCTAAATTCACCCCTCCACTTT. Protein: CATSRDPLNSPLHF.

A few counts support this clone. This CDR3 is CASARRGQGVETQYF. CDR3 nucleotides: TGTGCCAGCGCTCGTCGGGGACAGGGGGTTGAGACCCAGTACTTC. The chain combines TRBV19 with TRBJ2-5, with 11 nucleotides matching TRBD1. The CDR3 is made up of 15 amino acids. With V trimmed by 9 bases and J by 5 bases, 11 bases remained unmatched. CDR1 and CDR2 (germline): LNHDA, SQIVND (reference sequence).

The chain uses TRBV5-1 and TRBJ2-5, with 12 bases matching TRBD2. V lost 4 bases to trimming and J lost 14 bases; unmatched junction nucleotides: 12. This CDR3 contains 14 residues. The germline V gene has CDR1 SGHRS and CDR2 YFSETQ. CDR3 sequence reads: CASSPGTSGSSSYF. Written as DNA, the CDR3 is TGCGCCAGCAGCCCCGGGACTAGCGGGTCTTCATCCTACTTC.

The rearrangement uses TRBV11-3 and TRBJ2-1; a possible D gene is TRBD1 (6 bases). Germline assignment: CDR1 SGHNT and CDR2 YENEEA. Deletions cut 5 bases from V and 2 bases from J, with 13 bases between. The CDR3 spans 15 residues. This CDR3 reads CASSTRTATYNEQFF. CDR3 coding DNA: TGTGCCAGCAGCACAAGGACAGCCACCTACAATGAGCAGTTCTTC. Using reference TRBV11-3 and TRBJ2-1 for the parts outside the CDR3, the full variable domain is EAGVVQSPRYKIIEKKQPVAFWCNPISGHNTLYWYLQNLGQGPELLIRYENEEAVDDSQLPKDRFSAERLKGVDSTLKIQPAELGDSAVYLCASSTRTATYNEQFFGPGTRLTVL.

The chain employs TRBV6-1 and TRBJ2-2; 9 bases match TRBD2. With 2 bases clipped from V and 7 bases from J, the junction kept 5 bases outside the gene matches. The CDR3 has 15 residues. In germline, CDR1 is MNHNS, CDR2 SASEGT. The CDR3 sequence is CASSEIAGDVGELFF. The CDR3 nucleotides read TGTGCCAGCAGTGAAATAGCGGGAGATGTCGGGGAGCTGTTTTTT.

This clone was seen only once. The chain joins TRBV19 to TRBJ2-6; 9 bases match TRBD1. J was trimmed by 1 base and V by 3 bases; bases with no gene match: 4. Germline CDR1 reads LNHDA; CDR2 reads SQIVND (reference sequence). This CDR3 has 17 amino acids. This CDR3 is CASSIGTGTSGANVLTF. CDR3 bases: TGTGCCAGTAGTATTGGGACAGGGACATCTGGGGCCAACGTCCTGACTTTC.

The DNA of the CDR3 is TGCAGCTTACTGACAGGGCTGAACACTGAAGCTTTCTTT. This sequence encodes CSLLTGLNTEAFF. This chain connects TRBV29-1 to TRBJ1-1; the match to TRBD1 covers 7 bases. V was clipped by 8 bases and J by 0 bases; unmatched bases: 6. This CDR3 spans 13 amino acids. Germline V lookup: CDR1 SQVTM, CDR2 ANQGSEA. The full variable domain, with the rest looked up from reference TRBV29-1 and TRBJ1-1, is SAVISQKPSRDICQRGTSLTIQCQVDSQVTMMFWYRQQPGQSLTLIATANQGSEATYESGFVIDKFPISRPNLTFSTLTVSNMSPEDSSIYLCSLLTGLNTEAFFGQGTRLTVV.

V and J are TRBV6-4 and TRBJ1-6, with D perhaps matching TRBD1 (6 bases). Between the trimmed V and J ends, which lost 6 bases and 10 bases, there was a span of 13 bases. Germline lookup yields CDR1 MRHNA and CDR2 SNTAGT. This CDR3 spans 13 amino acids. The CDR3 reads CASRPDRWSPLHF. Written as DNA, the CDR3 is TGTGCCAGCAGACCAGACAGGTGGTCACCCCTCCACTTT.

CDR3 sequence reads: CSVDAQGANEKLFF. The CDR3 DNA follows: TGCAGCGTTGACGCGCAGGGGGCTAATGAAAAACTGTTTTTT. The V call is TRBV29-1, the J call TRBJ1-4; 7 bases match TRBD1. This CDR3 is built from 14 residues. V shed 3 bases, J shed 3 bases, and the junction held 4 bases outside the gene matches. The germline V gene has CDR1 SQVTM and CDR2 ANQGSEA. Looking up the rest from reference TRBV29-1 and TRBJ1-4 gives the full variable domain: SAVISQKPSRDICQRGTSLTIQCQVDSQVTMMFWYRQQPGQSLTLIATANQGSEATYESGFVIDKFPISRPNLTFSTLTVSNMSPEDSSIYLCSVDAQGANEKLFFGSGTQLSVL.

The rearrangement uses TRBV3-1 (or the pseudogene TRBV3-2) and TRBJ1-2, with D hard to call. The germline V gene has CDR1 LGHDT and CDR2 YNNKEL (reference sequence). The V end was cut by 4 bases, the J end by 8 bases, with 14 bases between. The CDR3 runs to 13 residues. CDR3 sequence (DNA): TGTGCCAGCAGCCCGCAACGGGGAGGGGGCTACACCTTC. Encoded protein: CASSPQRGGGYTF.

This CDR3 is CASSLWDRGVWNTEAFF. CDR3 in DNA: TGTGCCAGCAGTTTATGGGACAGGGGTGTTTGGAACACTGAAGCTTTCTTT. The chain joins TRBV28 to TRBJ1-1, with TRBD1 matching over 9 bases. Germline V gene sequence: CDR1 MDHEN, CDR2 SYDVKM. This CDR3 has 17 residues. Germline trimming cut 0 bases from V and 1 base from J; bases unmatched to any gene: 6.

The rearrangement joins TRBV4-1 to TRBJ1-1; 10 bases line up with TRBD1. Germline lookup yields CDR1 MGHRA and CDR2 YSYEKL. J was trimmed by 5 bases and V by 4 bases; bases with no gene match: 13. CDR3 size: 17 residues. The CDR3 DNA reads as TGCGCCAGCAGCCCAACTCCCGACAGGGGGCTTTTGACTGAAGCTTTCTTT. Residues: CASSPTPDRGLLTEAFF.